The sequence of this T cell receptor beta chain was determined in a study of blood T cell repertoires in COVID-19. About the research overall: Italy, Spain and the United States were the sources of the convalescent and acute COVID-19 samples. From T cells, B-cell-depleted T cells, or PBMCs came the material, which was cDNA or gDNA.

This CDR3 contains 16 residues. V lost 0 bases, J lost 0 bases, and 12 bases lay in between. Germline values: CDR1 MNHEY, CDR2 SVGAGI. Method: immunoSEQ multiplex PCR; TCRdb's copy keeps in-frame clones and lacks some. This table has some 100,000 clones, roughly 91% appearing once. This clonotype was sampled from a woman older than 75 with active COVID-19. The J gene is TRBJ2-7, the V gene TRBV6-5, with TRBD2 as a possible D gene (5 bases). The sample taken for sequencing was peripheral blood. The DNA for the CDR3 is TGTGCCAGCAGTTACTCGAGGGAGAGTAACTCCTACGAGCAGTACTTC. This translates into CASSYSRESNSYEQYF.